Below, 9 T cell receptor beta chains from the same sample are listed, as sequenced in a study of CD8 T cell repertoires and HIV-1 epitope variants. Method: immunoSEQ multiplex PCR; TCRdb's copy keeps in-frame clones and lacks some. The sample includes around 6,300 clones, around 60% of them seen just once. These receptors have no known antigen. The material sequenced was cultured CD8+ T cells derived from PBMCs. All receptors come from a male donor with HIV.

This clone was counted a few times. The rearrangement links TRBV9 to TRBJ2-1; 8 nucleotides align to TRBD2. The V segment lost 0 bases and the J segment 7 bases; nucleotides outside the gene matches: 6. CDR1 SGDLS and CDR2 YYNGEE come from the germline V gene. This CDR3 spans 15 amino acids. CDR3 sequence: CASSVERAGENEQFF. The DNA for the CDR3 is TGTGCCAGCAGCGTAGAGCGAGCGGGGGAAAATGAGCAGTTCTTC.

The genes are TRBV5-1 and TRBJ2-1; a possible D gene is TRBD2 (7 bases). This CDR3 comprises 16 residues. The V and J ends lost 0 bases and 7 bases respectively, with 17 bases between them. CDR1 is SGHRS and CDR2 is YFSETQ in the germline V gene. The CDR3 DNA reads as TGCGCCAGCAGCTTGGCCACGGGGGGCAACCTTAATGAGCAGTTCTTC. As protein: CASSLATGGNLNEQFF. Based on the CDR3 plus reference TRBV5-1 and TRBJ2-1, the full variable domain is KAGVTQTPRYLIKTRGQQVTLSCSPISGHRSVSWYQQTPGQGLQFLFEYFSETQRNKGNFPGRFSGRQFSNSRSEMNVSTLELGDSALYLCASSLATGGNLNEQFFGPGTRLTVL.

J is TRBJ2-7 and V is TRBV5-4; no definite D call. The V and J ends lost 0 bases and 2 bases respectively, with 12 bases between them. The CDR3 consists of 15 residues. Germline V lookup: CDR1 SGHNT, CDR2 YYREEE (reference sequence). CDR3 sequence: CASSLGTGQPYEQYF. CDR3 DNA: TGTGCCAGCAGCTTGGGCACTGGCCAGCCCTACGAGCAGTACTTC.

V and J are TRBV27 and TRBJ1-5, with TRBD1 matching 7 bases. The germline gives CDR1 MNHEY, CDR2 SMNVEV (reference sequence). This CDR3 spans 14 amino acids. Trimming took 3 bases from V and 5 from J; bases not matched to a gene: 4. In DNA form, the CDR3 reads TGTGCCAGCAGTTTCCGACAGGGTCATCAGCCCCAGCATTTT. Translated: CASSFRQGHQPQHF.

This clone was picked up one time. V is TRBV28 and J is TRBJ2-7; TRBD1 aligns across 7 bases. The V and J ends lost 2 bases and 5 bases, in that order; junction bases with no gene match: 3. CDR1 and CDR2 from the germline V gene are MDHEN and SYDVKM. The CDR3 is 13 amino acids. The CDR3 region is CASSLTGVNEQYF. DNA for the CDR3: TGTGCCAGCAGTTTAACAGGGGTCAACGAGCAGTACTTC.

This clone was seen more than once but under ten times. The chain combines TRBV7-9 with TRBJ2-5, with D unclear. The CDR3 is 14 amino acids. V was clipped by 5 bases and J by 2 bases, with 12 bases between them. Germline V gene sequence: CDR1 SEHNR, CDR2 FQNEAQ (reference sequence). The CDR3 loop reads CASSLLIGQETQYF. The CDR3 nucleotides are TGTGCCAGCAGCCTCCTTATAGGGCAAGAGACCCAGTACTTC.

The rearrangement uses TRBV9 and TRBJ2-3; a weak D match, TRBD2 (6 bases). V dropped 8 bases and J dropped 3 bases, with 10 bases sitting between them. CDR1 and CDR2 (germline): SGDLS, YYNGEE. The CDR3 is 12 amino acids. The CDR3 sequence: CASRRVTDTQYF. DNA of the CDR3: TGTGCCAGTCGGAGGGTGACAGATACGCAGTATTTT.

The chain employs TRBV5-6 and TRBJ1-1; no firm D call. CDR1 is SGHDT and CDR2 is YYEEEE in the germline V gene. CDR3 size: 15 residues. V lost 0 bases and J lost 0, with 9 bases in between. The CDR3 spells CASSLGAAMNTEAFF. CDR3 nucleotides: TGTGCCAGCAGCTTGGGGGCAGCAATGAACACTGAAGCTTTCTTT.

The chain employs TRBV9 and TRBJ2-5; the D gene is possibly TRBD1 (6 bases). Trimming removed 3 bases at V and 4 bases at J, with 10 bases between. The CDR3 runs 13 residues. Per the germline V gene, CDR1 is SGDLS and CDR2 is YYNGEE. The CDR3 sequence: CASSASGAETQYF. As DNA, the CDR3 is TGTGCCAGCAGCGCGTCAGGGGCAGAGACCCAGTACTTC.